These 23 T cell receptor beta chains share one sample of origin, sequenced in a study of blood T cells in healthy people across ages. Primed by a sample-barcoded 5' primer and a J-beta primer mix, a second PCR proceeded for roughly 6 to 12 cycles. TCRdb reanalysed the 5' RACE reads using MiXCR and keeps one entry per CDR3 protein. This sample has about 1.1 million distinct CDR3 sequences, with 35% to 45% found just once. The sequenced material came from blood. The receptors stem from a man between 18 and 35 years old in good health.

The rearrangement links TRBV2 to TRBJ1-4, with a weak D call TRBD1 (6 bases). Germline values: CDR1 SNHLY, CDR2 FYNNEI. Trimming removed 8 bases from V and 8 bases from J, with 18 bases in between. This CDR3 spans 14 amino acids. In nucleotides, the CDR3 is TGTGCCAGCTCTGGGGGCAGGGGAAGAGAAAAACTGTTTTTT. Amino acids: CASSGGRGREKLFF.

This chain connects TRBV4-3 to TRBJ1-6; D is ambiguous. This CDR3 has 13 amino acids. Germline lookup yields CDR1 LGHNA and CDR2 YSLEER. Deletions cut 3 bases from V and 9 bases from J, with 9 bases between. The CDR3 loop reads CASSQALGSPLHF. CDR3 DNA sequence: TGCGCCAGCAGCCAGGCGTTAGGTTCACCCCTCCACTTT.

The table lists this clonotype with a count of one. The CDR3 spells CSASLQGAGQETQYF. CDR3 in DNA: TGCAGTGCTAGCTTACAGGGAGCGGGGCAAGAGACCCAGTACTTC. The chain carries TRBV20-1 and TRBJ2-5, with TRBD2 as a possible D gene (7 bases). Germline values: CDR1 DFQATT, CDR2 SNEGSKA (reference sequence). V lost 3 bases and J 2 bases, leaving 16 bases between the germline ends. This CDR3 comprises 15 residues.

The V gene is TRBV5-6, the J gene TRBJ2-7; D might be TRBD2 (6 bases). The CDR3 runs 16 residues. CDR1 and CDR2 (germline): SGHDT, YYEEEE. Trimming took off 2 bases at V and 4 bases at J, with 19 bases between the two ends. The CDR3 spells CASSLVRAGGGYEQYF. The CDR3 DNA follows: TGTGCCAGCAGCTTAGTTCGAGCGGGCGGTGGGTACGAGCAGTACTTC.

The chain recombines TRBV6-5 with TRBJ2-5; 9 bases fit TRBD2. V shed 0 bases, J shed 1 base, and the junction held 6 bases outside the gene matches. CDR3 length: 17 amino acids. Looked up from germline, CDR1 is MNHEY and CDR2 is SVGAGI. CDR3 bases: TGTGCCAGCAGTTACTCGATCGCTAGCGGGGCCCAAGAGACCCAGTACTTC. Translation gives CASSYSIASGAQETQYF.

The chain recombines TRBV5-1 with TRBJ2-1; 11 bases line up with TRBD2. Trimming at V came to 4 bases and at J to 0 bases, leaving 6 bases not matched to a gene. CDR1 is SGHRS and CDR2 is YFSETQ in the germline V gene. This CDR3 comprises 17 residues. In DNA, the CDR3 is TGCGCCAGCAGCCAAACTAGCGGGGGTCTCTCCTACAATGAGCAGTTCTTC. Translating it yields CASSQTSGGLSYNEQFF.

This chain connects TRBV5-5 to TRBJ2-5; D is uncertain. The DNA end is more similar to TRBJ2-7, so the J call may be wrong. This CDR3 contains 12 residues. Germline assignment: CDR1 SGHKS and CDR2 YYEKEE (reference sequence). The DNA of the CDR3 is TGTGCCAGCAGCTTCAACAACTACGAGCAGTACTTC. The encoded protein is CASSFNNYEQYF.

In DNA, the CDR3 is TGTGCCTGGAGCCGGGACAGCGGTAACTACAATGAGCAGTACTTC. Its translation is CAWSRDSGNYNEQYF. This chain links TRBV30 with TRBJ2-7; 7 bases match TRBD1. The CDR3 consists of 15 residues. Germline CDR1 and CDR2: GTSNPN and SVGIG (reference sequence). V was pared by 3 bases and J by 7 bases, with 15 bases of the junction left unmatched.

This clonotype was picked up a small number of times. The V call is TRBV6-5, the J call TRBJ1-1; D is unclear. The CDR3 length is 12 residues. Germline V gene lookup returns CDR1 MNHEY and CDR2 SVGAGI. V lost 6 bases and J lost 4, with 9 bases in between. As DNA, the CDR3 is TGTGCCAGCAGCCCCATGGGCACTGAAGCTTTCTTT. As protein: CASSPMGTEAFF.

This clonotype has just a few counts. The J gene is TRBJ1-2, the V gene TRBV18; D unresolved. Per the germline V gene, CDR1 is KGHSH and CDR2 is LQKENI. The CDR3 length is 15 residues. Trimming cost V 1 base and J 2 bases, with 11 bases left between them. The CDR3 DNA is TGTGCCAGCTCACCACAAACCAGCAACAACTATGGCTACACCTTC. Translated: CASSPQTSNNYGYTF.

This chain joins TRBV27 and TRBJ1-4, with D unresolved. This CDR3 comprises 17 residues. Germline values: CDR1 MNHEY, CDR2 SMNVEV (reference sequence). Trimming removed 5 bases at V and 4 bases at J, with 20 bases between. This chain's CDR3 is CASSPRFSTLDNEKLFF. CDR3 coding DNA: TGTGCCAGCAGTCCCCGATTTTCAACCCTAGATAATGAAAAACTGTTTTTT.

This clonotype showed up just a few times. J is TRBJ1-1 and V is TRBV9; D unresolved. The CDR3 runs 15 residues. Trimming cost V 0 bases and J 2 bases, with 11 bases left between them. Germline CDR1 SGDLS, CDR2 YYNGEE. The CDR3, as DNA: TGTGCCAGCAGCGTAGGGATAGGGCTCAACACTGAAGCTTTCTTT. This sequence encodes CASSVGIGLNTEAFF.

The chain uses TRBV20-1 and TRBJ1-1; D is unclear. From germline, CDR1 is DFQATT and CDR2 SNEGSKA (reference sequence). This CDR3 is 11 amino acids long. Between the trimmed V and J ends, which lost 3 bases and 6 bases, there was a span of 8 bases. The CDR3 here is CSASALPEAFF. The DNA for the CDR3 is TGCAGTGCTAGTGCGTTACCTGAAGCTTTCTTT.

Many counts were recorded for this clonotype. The chain uses TRBV9 and TRBJ2-1; D possibly corresponds to TRBD2 (6 bases). CDR1 is SGDLS and CDR2 is YYNGEE in the germline V gene. This CDR3 comprises 15 residues. The V and J ends lost 2 bases and 3 bases respectively, with 12 bases between them. The CDR3 here is CASSVQGLDYNEQFF. The CDR3 DNA is TGTGCCAGCAGCGTGCAGGGACTCGACTACAATGAGCAGTTCTTC.

This clonotype has a count of ten or more. The chain employs TRBV2 and TRBJ1-5; the D is unclear. This CDR3 spans 17 amino acids. Germline assignment: CDR1 SNHLY and CDR2 FYNNEI. The V and J ends lost 6 bases and 2 bases respectively, with 20 bases between them. Written as DNA, the CDR3 is TGTGCCAGCAGCCCCCCGGCATTTCAAGCAGGCAATCAGCCCCAGCATTTT. Protein sequence: CASSPPAFQAGNQPQHF. Complete variable domain (other parts from reference TRBV2 and TRBJ1-5): EPEVTQTPSHQVTQMGQEVILRCVPISNHLYFYWYRQILGQKVEFLVSFYNNEISEKSEIFDDQFSVERPDGSNFTLKIRSTKLEDSAMYFCASSPPAFQAGNQPQHFGDGTRLSIL.

The chain has TRBV18 and TRBJ2-5; D tentatively fits TRBD1 or TRBD2 (5 bases each). Germline V CDR1 and CDR2: KGHSH, LQKENI. CDR3 length: 15 residues. V lost 3 bases, J lost 5 bases, and 16 bases lay in between. The CDR3 bases are TGTGCCAGCTCACCCAATGCCAGGGAGTGGGAGACCCAGTACTTC. This gives the protein CASSPNAREWETQYF.

This clonotype was picked up many times. The J gene is TRBJ2-3, the V gene TRBV20-1, with D maybe TRBD2 (5 bases). V lost 3 bases to trimming and J lost 2 bases, with 15 bases between them. This CDR3 comprises 15 residues. CDR1 is DFQATT, CDR2 SNEGSKA, per germline (reference sequence). In nucleotides, the CDR3 is TGCAGTGCTAGCCTAGGACTTAGACCCACAGATACGCAGTATTTT. This gives the protein CSASLGLRPTDTQYF.

V gene TRBV12-3 or TRBV12-4 combines with J gene TRBJ1-1; D ambiguous. This CDR3 is built from 14 residues. Trimming shortened V by 3 bases and J by 10 bases, and 18 bases separated the two germline ends. The CDR3 reads CASSFAGGEFGAFF. The DNA of the CDR3 is TGTGCCAGCAGTTTTGCGGGCGGGGAATTTGGAGCTTTCTTT.

This clonotype was found a few times. The V call is TRBV6-2 or TRBV6-3, the J call TRBJ1-2; a weak D match, TRBD1 (5 bases). In germline, CDR1 is MNHEY, CDR2 SVGEGT. The CDR3 consists of 13 residues. The V end lost 8 bases, the J end lost 11 bases, and 21 bases lay between the germline ends. CDR3 in DNA: TGTGCCAGCGGGACCGCACAACCCCAGAGTTACACCTTC. This codes for CASGTAQPQSYTF.

For this clonotype: A read error may produce the germline difference seen at one junction end. V usage is TRBV7-2 and J usage is TRBJ2-6; 8 bases align to TRBD2. Germline V gene lookup returns CDR1 SGHTA and CDR2 FQGNSA. The CDR3 extends over 17 amino acids. The CDR3 is CASSLVAGHSGANVPTF. The CDR3 bases are TGTGCCAGCAGCTTAGTAGCGGGGCACTCTGGGGCCAACGTCCCGACTTTC. Full variable domain (rest looked up from reference TRBV7-2 and TRBJ2-6): GAGVSQSPSNKVTEKGKDVELRCDPISGHTALYWYRQSLGQGLEFLIYFQGNSAPDKSGLPSDRFSAERTGGSVSTLTIQRTQQEDSAVYLCASSLVAGHSGANVPTFGAGSRLTVL.

The chain has TRBV7-9 and TRBJ1-2; 10 positions match TRBD1. Trimming took 4 bases from V and 4 from J; bases not matched to a gene: 6. The CDR3 is 15 residues long. CDR1 and CDR2 (germline): SEHNR, FQNEAQ (reference sequence). The CDR3 coding sequence is TGTGCCAGCAGCTCTCCCGGGACAGGGGTCTATGGCTACACCTTC. It yields the protein CASSSPGTGVYGYTF. The full variable domain, in which reference TRBV7-9 and TRBJ1-2 provide the parts outside the CDR3, is DTGVSQNPRHKITKRGQNVTFRCDPISEHNRLYWYRQTLGQGPEFLTYFQNEAQLEKSRLLSDRFSAERPKGSFSTLEIQRTEQGDSAMYLCASSSPGTGVYGYTFGSGTRLTVV.

The V gene is TRBV5-5, the J gene TRBJ1-5, with 8 bases aligning to TRBD1. This CDR3 comprises 16 residues. CDR1 SGHKS and CDR2 YYEKEE come from the germline V gene (reference sequence). After removal of 4 bases from V and 1 base from J, the junction contained 7 bases not matched to a gene. Written as DNA, the CDR3 is TGTGCCAGCAGCATCAGGGGGCCGGGGAGCAATCAGCCCCAGCATTTT. Protein: CASSIRGPGSNQPQHF.

The table lists this clonotype with a few counts. The chain links TRBV10-3 to TRBJ1-2; possible D gene TRBD1, 5 bases. The CDR3 is made up of 20 amino acids. The V gene lost 0 bases and the J gene lost 1 base, with 24 bases spanning the gap. The V gene's germline CDR1 is ENHRY and CDR2 SYGVKD. CDR3 amino acids: CAISESGRDPGSLYNYGYTF. The CDR3 nucleotides read TGTGCCATCAGTGAGTCGGGGAGAGACCCAGGGTCTCTATATAACTATGGCTACACCTTC.